A single sample gave rise to the 32 T cell receptor beta chains below, sequenced in a study of CD8 T cells in Susac syndrome. cDNA came from about 0.51 to 1 ug RNA primed by random hexamers. TCRdb re-analysed the immunoSEQ multiplex PCR reads in MiXCR, keeping a single row per CDR3 protein. The sample lists about 71,000 distinct CDR3 sequences; 93% were seen once. The sequenced sample was CD4+ T cells from PBMCs. Every receptor here comes from a human donor with Susac syndrome.

This clonotype has just one count. The chain employs TRBV12-3 or TRBV12-4 and TRBJ2-2; TRBD1 agrees at 11 bases. There are 15 residues in the CDR3. V trimming: 5 bases; J trimming: 5 bases; junction bases outside the gene matches: 4. The CDR3 DNA reads as TGTGCCAGCAGTCAAGGGACAGGGGGGACCGGGGAGCTGTTTTTT. Amino acids: CASSQGTGGTGELFF.

The chain links TRBV6-2 or TRBV6-3 to TRBJ1-5; a possible D gene is TRBD1 (5 bases). With 2 bases removed from V and 6 bases from J, the gap between germline ends came to 14 bases. Germline CDR1 reads MNHEY; CDR2 reads SVGEGT. The CDR3 sequence is 15 residues long. The CDR3 nucleotides are TGTGCCAGCAGTTACCCTACAGGAGGTGGTCAGCCCCAGCATTTT. This gives the protein CASSYPTGGGQPQHF.

This rearrangement joins TRBV9 to TRBJ1-1; D unclear. The CDR3 is 14 residues long. Germline CDR1 and CDR2: SGDLS and YYNGEE. Trimming took 1 base from V and 1 from J, leaving 8 bases between them. In nucleotides, the CDR3 is TGTGCCAGCAGCGTACGTTCCCAGAACACTGAAGCTTTCTTT. Translating gives CASSVRSQNTEAFF.

The chain has TRBV12-5 and TRBJ1-1; D gene uncertain. V dropped 6 bases and J dropped 4 bases, with 9 bases sitting between them. The V gene's germline CDR1 is LGHNT and CDR2 FRNRAP. The CDR3 is made up of 12 amino acids. The CDR3 region is CASGRAPTEAFF. As DNA, the CDR3 is TGTGCTAGTGGGAGGGCGCCCACTGAAGCTTTCTTT. Based on the CDR3 plus reference TRBV12-5 and TRBJ1-1, the full variable domain is DARVTQTPRHKVTEMGQEVTMRCQPILGHNTVFWYRQTMMQGLELLAYFRNRAPLDDSGMPKDRFSAEMPDATLATLKIQPSEPRDSAVYFCASGRAPTEAFFGQGTRLTVV.

V usage is TRBV7-2 and J usage is TRBJ2-3; D is perhaps TRBD1 or TRBD2 (5 bases each). From germline, CDR1 is SGHTA and CDR2 FQGNSA. The CDR3 length is 18 residues. V was pared by 3 bases and J by 0 bases, with 19 bases between. The CDR3 DNA is TGTGCCAGCAGCTTTCTTGGGACGAGCAGTCTTAGCACAGATACGCAGTATTTT. Protein: CASSFLGTSSLSTDTQYF.

The chain recombines TRBV5-1 with TRBJ2-1, with D maybe TRBD1 (5 bases). The V gene's germline CDR1 is SGHRS and CDR2 YFSETQ. CDR3 length: 14 amino acids. The V gene lost 2 bases and the J gene lost 3 bases, with 9 bases spanning the gap. CDR3 loop: CASSFGRDYNEQFF. The CDR3 nucleotides are TGCGCCAGCAGCTTCGGCAGGGACTACAATGAGCAGTTCTTC.

The chain employs TRBV7-9 and TRBJ1-2; D not certain. The V gene lost 5 bases and the J gene lost 6 bases, with 19 bases spanning the gap. The CDR3 runs 15 residues. Germline lookup yields CDR1 SEHNR and CDR2 FQNEAQ (reference sequence). This chain's CDR3 is CASSARTGEPDGYTF. In nucleotides, the CDR3 is TGTGCCAGCAGCGCCCGCACTGGGGAACCGGATGGCTACACCTTC.

The chain carries TRBV6-5 and TRBJ2-7, with D perhaps TRBD1 (5 bases). V gave up 2 bases and J gave up 6 bases, with 20 bases separating them. Germline lookup yields CDR1 MNHEY and CDR2 SVGAGI. This CDR3 spans 16 amino acids. For the CDR3, the DNA is TGTGCCAGCAGTTACCGCAGGGTTGCTCCCCTAAGCGAGCAGTACTTC. It translates to CASSYRRVAPLSEQYF.

This chain uses TRBV4-3 with TRBJ2-7; D is unclear. Germline CDR1 and CDR2: LGHNA and YSLEER. V dropped 3 bases and J dropped 9 bases, with 15 bases sitting between them. The CDR3 is 13 amino acids. The CDR3 here is CASSQDRPFGQYF. CDR3 sequence (DNA): TGCGCCAGCAGCCAGGATCGACCCTTCGGGCAGTACTTC.

The genes are TRBV7-2 and TRBJ2-2, with D possibly being TRBD2 (6 bases). Deletions cut 3 bases from V and 3 bases from J, with 8 bases between. CDR3 size: 14 residues. Germline V lookup: CDR1 SGHTA, CDR2 FQGNSA. Here the CDR3 DNA reads TGTGCCAGCAGCTTGACGGGGGACACCGGGGAGCTGTTTTTT. Translation: CASSLTGDTGELFF.

The chain has TRBV11-2 and TRBJ1-1; 8 bases map to TRBD1. CDR3 length: 13 amino acids. In germline, CDR1 is SGHAT, CDR2 FQNNGV. J was trimmed by 3 bases and V by 3 bases; bases with no gene match: 0. This CDR3 reads CASSLDRDTEAFF. The CDR3 bases are TGTGCCAGCAGCTTGGACAGGGACACTGAAGCTTTCTTT.

The genes are TRBV7-2 and TRBJ1-4; no definite D call. The CDR3 is made up of 13 amino acids. V lost 1 base and J lost 10, with 10 bases in between. CDR1 is SGHTA, CDR2 FQGNSA, per germline. The CDR3 region has the DNA TGTGCCAGCAGCTTAGGGGTTGAGGGAAAACTGTTTTTT. Residues: CASSLGVEGKLFF. The entire variable domain, with the rest obtained from reference TRBV7-2 and TRBJ1-4, is as follows: GAGVSQSPSNKVTEKGKDVELRCDPISGHTALYWYRQSLGQGLEFLIYFQGNSAPDKSGLPSDRFSAERTGGSVSTLTIQRTQQEDSAVYLCASSLGVEGKLFFGSGTQLSVL.

The chain joins TRBV12-3 or TRBV12-4 to TRBJ2-7; 9 nucleotides line up with TRBD1. J gave up 4 bases and V 5 bases, and 6 bases lay outside the gene matches. This CDR3 is 14 amino acids long. The CDR3 here is CASSTGTGMYEQYF. CDR3 coding DNA: TGTGCCAGCAGTACCGGGACAGGGATGTACGAGCAGTACTTC.

The chain links TRBV6-5 to TRBJ2-7; D may correspond to TRBD1 or TRBD2 (5 bases each). The CDR3 loop spans 14 amino acids. The germline gives CDR1 MNHEY, CDR2 SVGAGI. Between the trimmed V and J ends, which lost 7 bases and 0 bases, there was a span of 13 bases. DNA for the CDR3: TGTGCCAGCAAACGGGGCAGGGACTCCTACGAGCAGTACTTC. As protein: CASKRGRDSYEQYF.

This chain uses TRBV14 with TRBJ1-1; 10 nucleotides line up with TRBD1. Germline-derived CDR1 and CDR2 are SGHDN and FVKESK. The CDR3 runs 15 residues. V was clipped by 4 bases and J by 5 bases; unmatched bases: 7. The chain's CDR3 is CASSRDRGVRTEAFF. CDR3 bases: TGTGCCAGCAGCCGGGACAGGGGCGTGCGGACTGAAGCTTTCTTT.

This clonotype came up once. The rearrangement links TRBV14 to TRBJ1-3; D possibly corresponds to TRBD1 (5 bases). CDR1 is SGHDN and CDR2 is FVKESK in the germline V gene. There are 14 residues in the CDR3. Trimming left V 3 bases short and J 4 bases short, with 10 bases between. CDR3 DNA: TGTGCCAGCAGCCAGAGGGGCGAAGGAAACACCATATATTTT. Translation gives CASSQRGEGNTIYF.

V gene TRBV7-8 combines with J gene TRBJ2-5; 7 bases match TRBD1. Germline loops: CDR1 SGHVS, CDR2 FQNEAQ. V lost 5 bases, J lost 0 bases, and 6 bases stayed unmatched. CDR3 size: 15 residues. For the CDR3, the DNA is TGTGCCAGCAGCCCCGGGACAGTCTACCAAGAGACCCAGTACTTC. Protein: CASSPGTVYQETQYF.

The chain combines TRBV7-2 with TRBJ2-5; 10 bases are a match to TRBD1. Trimming cost V 4 bases and J 5 bases; bases outside gene matches: 7. This CDR3 spans 15 amino acids. Per the germline V gene, CDR1 is SGHTA and CDR2 is FQGNSA. Here the CDR3 DNA reads TGTGCCAGCAGCTGGAGACAGGGGGCGACGGAGACCCAGTACTTC. It yields the protein CASSWRQGATETQYF.

J is TRBJ2-7 and V is TRBV6-5, with a weak D call TRBD1 (6 bases). Trimming shortened V by 10 bases and J by 0 bases, and 13 bases separated the two germline ends. CDR3 length: 13 amino acids. CDR1 and CDR2 from the germline V gene are MNHEY and SVGAGI. CDR3 nucleotides: TGTGCCATCGGAAGGGACACCTCCTACGAGCAGTACTTC. Protein: CAIGRDTSYEQYF.

The chain links TRBV20-1 to TRBJ2-4; D gene ambiguous. The V gene's germline CDR1 is DFQATT and CDR2 SNEGSKA (reference sequence). With 5 bases removed from V and 1 base from J, the gap between germline ends came to 33 bases. CDR3 length: 21 residues. The CDR3 DNA sequence: TGCAGTGCTGGGTCCTCCTTCCGGCAGGAACTCTCCAGGATGGCCAAAAACATTCAGTACTTC. It is translated as CSAGSSFRQELSRMAKNIQYF.

The chain carries TRBV6-5 and TRBJ1-4, with 7 bases lining up with TRBD1. V was clipped by 4 bases and J by 2 bases; unmatched bases: 10. The CDR3 contains 17 residues. Germline V gene lookup returns CDR1 MNHEY and CDR2 SVGAGI. The CDR3 sequence is CASSSTNRGTTNEKLFF. The CDR3 DNA is TGTGCCAGCAGTTCAACCAACAGGGGTACGACTAATGAAAAACTGTTTTTT.

The V and J genes are TRBV29-1 and TRBJ2-1; D is perhaps TRBD2 (6 bases). V lost 3 bases, J lost 4 bases, and 10 bases lay in between. CDR3 length: 13 residues. Germline V CDR1 and CDR2: SQVTM, ANQGSEA. CDR3 in DNA: TGCAGCGTTGATCGCAGCGGGTACAATGAGCAGTTCTTC. This translates into CSVDRSGYNEQFF.

This chain uses TRBV5-1 with TRBJ1-2; TRBD1 aligns across 9 bases. J gave up 6 bases and V 2 bases, and 8 bases lay outside the gene matches. This CDR3 region has 15 residues. CDR1 and CDR2 from the germline V gene are SGHRS and YFSETQ. In DNA form, the CDR3 reads TGCGCCAGCAGCTTAAGGGGGACAGGGAGACATGGCTACACCTTC. Its protein is CASSLRGTGRHGYTF.

The chain couples TRBV6-2 or TRBV6-3 to TRBJ2-1; a weak D match, TRBD2 (5 bases). The V gene's germline CDR1 is MNHEY and CDR2 SVGEGT. Trimming took off 8 bases at V and 6 bases at J, with 20 bases between the two ends. The CDR3 covers 15 residues. The CDR3, as DNA: TGTGCCAGCTCGAGAGGGAACTCTTTATCCAATGAGCAGTTCTTC. This sequence encodes CASSRGNSLSNEQFF.

V and J are TRBV4-3 and TRBJ1-3; no definite D call. Trimming pared 4 bases from V and 2 bases from J, leaving 12 bases between. This CDR3 spans 15 amino acids. Germline values: CDR1 LGHNA, CDR2 YSLEER. Here the CDR3 reads CASSPDGVPGNTIYF. The CDR3 region has the DNA TGCGCCAGCAGCCCCGACGGGGTGCCTGGAAACACCATATATTTT.

The chain recombines TRBV7-6 with TRBJ1-1; 10 positions agree with TRBD1. The junction had 9 bases not matched to a gene; V was cut back by 5 bases and J by 9 bases. The CDR3 covers 14 residues. In germline, CDR1 is SGHVS, CDR2 FNYEAQ. CDR3 DNA: TGTGCCAGCAGCCTAGACAGGGGGCAAGGAAAAGCTTTCTTT. Amino acid sequence: CASSLDRGQGKAFF.

The chain combines TRBV5-1 with TRBJ2-2; D possibly corresponds to TRBD1 (6 bases). Deletions cut 4 bases from V and 4 bases from J, with 14 bases between. CDR3 size: 15 residues. In germline, CDR1 is SGHRS, CDR2 YFSETQ. DNA of the CDR3: TGCGCCAGCAGCGACGGACAGTTTGGCACCGGGGAGCTGTTTTTT. Translating it yields CASSDGQFGTGELFF.

The V gene is TRBV7-9, the J gene TRBJ2-1, with a tentative D call TRBD1 (7 bases). Trimming removed 2 bases from V and 4 bases from J, with 15 bases in between. The CDR3 spans 16 residues. Germline CDR1 and CDR2: SEHNR and FQNEAQ (reference sequence). Here the CDR3 DNA reads TGTGCCAGCAGCTTATGGAGGGACAGAGGGTACAATGAGCAGTTCTTC. Its protein product is CASSLWRDRGYNEQFF.

V gene TRBV5-1 combines with J gene TRBJ1-1; 8 bases are a match to TRBD1. CDR1 and CDR2 from the germline V gene are SGHRS and YFSETQ. V was clipped by 6 bases and J by 0 bases; unmatched bases: 7. There are 15 residues in the CDR3. Here the CDR3 DNA reads TGCGCCAGCAAGGGTGGACAGGGTATGAACACTGAAGCTTTCTTT. It is translated as CASKGGQGMNTEAFF.

In this sample, this clonotype turned up once. The chain uses TRBV7-3 and TRBJ2-7; D uncertain. The V and J ends lost 5 bases and 2 bases respectively, with 10 bases between them. Germline values: CDR1 SGHTA, CDR2 FQGTGA. CDR3 size: 13 residues. CDR3 coding DNA: TGTGCCAGCAGCCTAGACGGAACCTACGAGCAGTACTTC. Protein: CASSLDGTYEQYF.

This chain links TRBV6-6 with TRBJ1-2, with D uncertain. The germline V gene encodes CDR1 MNHNY and CDR2 SVGAGI (reference sequence). The CDR3 sequence is 14 residues long. The CDR3 sequence: CASARDGANYGYTF. As DNA, the CDR3 is TGTGCATCTGCGCGAGACGGCGCTAACTATGGCTACACCTTC.

The chain uses TRBV20-1 and TRBJ1-2, with D possibly TRBD1 on 5 matching bases. Germline V lookup: CDR1 DFQATT, CDR2 SNEGSKA (reference sequence). V was shortened by 0 bases and J by 7 bases, with 21 bases between the two germline ends. There are 16 residues in the CDR3. The CDR3 loop is CSAREGQGEATFGYTF. Written as DNA, the CDR3 is TGCAGTGCTAGAGAGGGGCAGGGAGAGGCGACTTTTGGCTACACCTTC.